This TCR beta chain was sequenced during a study of blood T cell repertoires in COVID-19. About the study: Sources were T cells, B-cell-depleted T cells, or PBMCs; the material itself was cDNA or gDNA.

Authors' data handling: Nucleated cell number was recorded as an estimate derived from reference gene primer amplification. The protocol was immunoSEQ multiplex PCR, while the TCRdb copy is restricted to in-frame clones and leaves out a portion. V, J and clone size were drawn from that table, and D and trimming were deduced from the DNA. The repertoire has about 55,000 clones, 88% of them found once; the top ten carry approximately 8%. The CDR3 length is 15 residues. Trimming took 10 bases from V and 9 from J; bases not matched to a gene: 13. Germline loops: CDR1 MNHEY, CDR2 SVGAGI. This sequence joins TRBV6-5 and TRBJ1-6; 9 bases map to TRBD1. The sequencing sample was made of peripheral blood. The sequence was obtained from a man between 60 and 75 years old with active COVID-19. CDR3 sequence (DNA): TGTGCCAACTCGGACGCGCGGACAGGGGTTTCACCCCTCCACTTT. It translates to CANSDARTGVSPLHF.